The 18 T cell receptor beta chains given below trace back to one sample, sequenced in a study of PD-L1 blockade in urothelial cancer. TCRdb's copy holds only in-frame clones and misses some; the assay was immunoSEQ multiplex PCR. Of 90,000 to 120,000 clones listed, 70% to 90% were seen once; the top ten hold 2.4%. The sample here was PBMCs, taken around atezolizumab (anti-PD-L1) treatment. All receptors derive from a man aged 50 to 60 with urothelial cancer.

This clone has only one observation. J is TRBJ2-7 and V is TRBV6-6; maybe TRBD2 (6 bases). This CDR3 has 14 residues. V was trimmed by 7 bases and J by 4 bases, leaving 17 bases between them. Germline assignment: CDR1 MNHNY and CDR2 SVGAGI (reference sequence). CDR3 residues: CASTQTPGGYEQYF. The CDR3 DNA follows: TGTGCCAGCACCCAGACCCCTGGGGGGTACGAGCAGTACTTC.

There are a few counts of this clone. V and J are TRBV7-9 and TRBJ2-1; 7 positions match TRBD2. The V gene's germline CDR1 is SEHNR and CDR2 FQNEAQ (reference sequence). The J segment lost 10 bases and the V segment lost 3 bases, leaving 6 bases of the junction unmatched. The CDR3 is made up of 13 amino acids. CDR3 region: CASSLGPSGEQFF. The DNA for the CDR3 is TGTGCCAGCAGCTTGGGCCCTAGCGGAGAGCAGTTCTTC.

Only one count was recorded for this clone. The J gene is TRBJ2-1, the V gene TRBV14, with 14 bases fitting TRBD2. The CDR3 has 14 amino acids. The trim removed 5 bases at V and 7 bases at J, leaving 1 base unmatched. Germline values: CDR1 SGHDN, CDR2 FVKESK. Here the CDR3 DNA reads TGTGCCAGCAGCAGGACTAGCGGGAGGAATGAGCAGTTCTTC. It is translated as CASSRTSGRNEQFF.

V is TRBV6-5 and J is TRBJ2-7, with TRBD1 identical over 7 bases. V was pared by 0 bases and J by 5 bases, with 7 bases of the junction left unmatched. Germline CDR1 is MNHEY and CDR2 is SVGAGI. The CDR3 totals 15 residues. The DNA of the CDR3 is TGTGCCAGCAGTTACTCGCCCCCCGACAGGGACGAGCAGTACTTC. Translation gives CASSYSPPDRDEQYF.

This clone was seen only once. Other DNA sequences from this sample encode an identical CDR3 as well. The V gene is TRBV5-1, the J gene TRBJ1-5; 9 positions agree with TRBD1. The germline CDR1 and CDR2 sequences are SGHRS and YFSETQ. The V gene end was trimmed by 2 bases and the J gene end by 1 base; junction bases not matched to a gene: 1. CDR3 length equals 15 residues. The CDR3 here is CASSFGQGSNQPQHF. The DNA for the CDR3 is TGCGCCAGCAGCTTTGGACAGGGGAGCAATCAGCCCCAGCATTTT.

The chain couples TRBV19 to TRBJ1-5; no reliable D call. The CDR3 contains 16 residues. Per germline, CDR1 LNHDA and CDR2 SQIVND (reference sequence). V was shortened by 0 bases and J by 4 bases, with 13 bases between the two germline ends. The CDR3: CASSIDHRQENQPQHF. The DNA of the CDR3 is TGTGCCAGTAGTATAGATCATAGGCAGGAAAATCAGCCCCAGCATTTT.

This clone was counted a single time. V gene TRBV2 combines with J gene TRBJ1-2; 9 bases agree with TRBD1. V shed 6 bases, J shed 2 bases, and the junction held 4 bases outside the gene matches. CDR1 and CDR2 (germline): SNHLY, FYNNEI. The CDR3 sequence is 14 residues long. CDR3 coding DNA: TGTGCCAGCAGGGCGGGACAGGGAAACTATGGCTACACCTTC. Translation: CASRAGQGNYGYTF.

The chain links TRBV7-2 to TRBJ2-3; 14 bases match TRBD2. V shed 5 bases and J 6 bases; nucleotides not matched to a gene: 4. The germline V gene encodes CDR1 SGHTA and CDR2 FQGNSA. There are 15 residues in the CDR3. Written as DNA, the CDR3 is TGTGCCAGCAGCCCGACTAGCGGGAGGGCTGATACGCAGTATTTT. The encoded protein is CASSPTSGRADTQYF.

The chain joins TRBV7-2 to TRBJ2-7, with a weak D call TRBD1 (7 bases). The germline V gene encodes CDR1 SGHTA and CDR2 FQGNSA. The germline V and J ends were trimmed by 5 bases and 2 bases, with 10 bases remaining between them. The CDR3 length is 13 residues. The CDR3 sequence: CASSRGTAYEQYF. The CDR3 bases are TGTGCCAGCAGCCGCGGGACAGCCTACGAGCAGTACTTC.

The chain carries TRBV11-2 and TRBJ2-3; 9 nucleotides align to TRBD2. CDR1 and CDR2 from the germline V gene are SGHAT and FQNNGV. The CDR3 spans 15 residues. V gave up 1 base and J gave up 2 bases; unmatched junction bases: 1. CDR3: CASSLGGRATDTQYF. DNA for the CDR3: TGTGCCAGCAGCTTAGGCGGGAGGGCCACAGATACGCAGTATTTT.

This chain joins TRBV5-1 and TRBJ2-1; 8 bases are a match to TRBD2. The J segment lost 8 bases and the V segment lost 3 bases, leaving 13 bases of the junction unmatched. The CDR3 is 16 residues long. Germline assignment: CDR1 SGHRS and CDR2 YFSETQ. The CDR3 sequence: CASSSTPGGRLDEQFF. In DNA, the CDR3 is TGCGCCAGCAGCTCTACCCCGGGGGGGAGGTTGGATGAGCAGTTCTTC.

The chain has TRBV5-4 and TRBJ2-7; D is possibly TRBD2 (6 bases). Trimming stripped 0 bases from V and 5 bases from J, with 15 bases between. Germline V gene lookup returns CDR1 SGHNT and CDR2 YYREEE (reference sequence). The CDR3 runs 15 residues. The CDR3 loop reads CASSLGGRSPDEQYF. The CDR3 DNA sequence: TGTGCCAGCAGCTTGGGGGGGAGGTCCCCTGACGAGCAGTACTTC. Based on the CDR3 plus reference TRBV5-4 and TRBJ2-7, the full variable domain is ETGVTQSPTHLIKTRGQQVTLRCSSQSGHNTVSWYQQALGQGPQFIFQYYREEENGRGNFPPRFSGLQFPNYSSELNVNALELDDSALYLCASSLGGRSPDEQYFGPGTRLTVT.

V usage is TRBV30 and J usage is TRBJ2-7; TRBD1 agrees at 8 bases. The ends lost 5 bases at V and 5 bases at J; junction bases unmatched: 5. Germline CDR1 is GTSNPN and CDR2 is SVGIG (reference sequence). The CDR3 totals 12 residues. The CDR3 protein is CAWAGGSDEQYF. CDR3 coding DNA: TGTGCCTGGGCAGGGGGCAGCGACGAGCAGTACTTC.

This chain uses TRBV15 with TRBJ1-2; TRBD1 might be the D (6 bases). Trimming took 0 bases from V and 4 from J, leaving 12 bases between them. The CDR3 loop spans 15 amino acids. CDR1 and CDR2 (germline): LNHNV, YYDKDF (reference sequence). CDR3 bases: TGTGCCACCAGCAGAGATGTGGGGGCGTTCTATGGCTACACCTTC. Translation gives CATSRDVGAFYGYTF.

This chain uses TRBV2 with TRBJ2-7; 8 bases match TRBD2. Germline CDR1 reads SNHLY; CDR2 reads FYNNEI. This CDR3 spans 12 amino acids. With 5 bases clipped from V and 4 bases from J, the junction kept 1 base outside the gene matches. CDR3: CASSSGSYEQYF. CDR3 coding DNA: TGTGCCAGCAGTAGCGGGAGTTACGAGCAGTACTTC.

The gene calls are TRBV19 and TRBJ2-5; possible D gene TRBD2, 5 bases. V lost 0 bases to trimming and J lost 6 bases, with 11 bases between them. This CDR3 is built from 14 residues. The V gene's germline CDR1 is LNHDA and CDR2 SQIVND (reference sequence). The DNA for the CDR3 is TGTGCCAGTAGTATAGATCGGCCCGGGAAGACCCAGTACTTC. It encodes CASSIDRPGKTQYF.

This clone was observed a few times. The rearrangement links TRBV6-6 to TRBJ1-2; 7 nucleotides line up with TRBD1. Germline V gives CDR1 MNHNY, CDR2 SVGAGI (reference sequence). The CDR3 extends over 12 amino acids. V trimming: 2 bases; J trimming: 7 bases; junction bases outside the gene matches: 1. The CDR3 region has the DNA TGTGCCAGCAGTTACGCAGGGGGTGGCTACACCTTC. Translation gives CASSYAGGGYTF.

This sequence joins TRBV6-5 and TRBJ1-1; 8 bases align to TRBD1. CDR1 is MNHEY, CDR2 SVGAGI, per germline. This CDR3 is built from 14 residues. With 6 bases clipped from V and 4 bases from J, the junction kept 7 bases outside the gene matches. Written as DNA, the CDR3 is TGTGCCAGCAGGACGACAGGGGCGGGCACTGAAGCTTTCTTT. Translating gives CASRTTGAGTEAFF.